This T cell receptor (beta chain) was sequenced during a study of a mutant IDH1 vaccine in newly diagnosed glioma. As for the study in general: Vaccines began 4-6 weeks after radiotherapy alone, or with temozolomide cycles. At week 35 came visit V12, and visit V13 followed at week 47. Before enrollment, the patients had been treated with radiotherapy alone, temozolomide alone, or both together. Most of them had received both. General study findings and limits: Altogether, 85% to 95% of patients exhibited vaccine-induced immune responses.

As to this clone: What it binds is unknown.

Profiling relied on immunoSEQ multiplex PCR, and the TCRdb table lists in-frame clones only, not all of them. The sample shows 50,000 to 70,000 clones, 74% of them seen only once. V gave up 5 bases and J gave up 3 bases, with 13 bases separating them. The CDR3 sequence is 14 residues long. CDR1 SEHNR and CDR2 FQNEAQ come from the germline V gene (reference sequence). Described time point: week 35, safety follow-up. Topical imiquimod accompanied each vaccine dose, which consisted of 300 ug of mutant IDH1 20-mer peptide. Material: PBMCs, obtained from a glioma patient whose treatment included an IDH1 peptide vaccine. The source of this sequence is a man aged 50 to 59 with glioma. The rearrangement uses TRBV7-9 and TRBJ1-1; possible D gene TRBD1, 5 bases. The CDR3 DNA follows: TGTGCCAGCAGCCCTGTTGTGGGGGACACTGAAGCTTTCTTT. Its translation: CASSPVVGDTEAFF.